The 32 T cell receptor beta chains given below trace back to one sample, sequenced in a study of shared clonotypes between healthy human individuals. Assay used: immunoSEQ multiplex PCR; TCRdb lists only in-frame clones, some missing. In the table there are 900,000 to 1,200,000 clones, roughly 74% of which are singletons. Sample: memory CD4+ T cells from PBMCs. The subset denotes: CD45RA-negative fraction. The receptors were gathered from a man younger than 35 in good health. Some clones in this sample may be carry-over from other donors' samples.

The V gene is TRBV14, the J gene TRBJ1-2; the D is unclear. CDR1 is SGHDN, CDR2 FVKESK, per germline. The CDR3 runs to 12 residues. The V and J ends lost 0 bases and 8 bases respectively, with 7 bases between them. Here the CDR3 DNA reads TGTGCCAGCAGCCAAGATACAGCCGGCTACACCTTC. This encodes CASSQDTAGYTF.

Only a few counts were recorded for this clone. V gene TRBV18 combines with J gene TRBJ2-2; D gene ambiguous. Looked up from germline, CDR1 is KGHSH and CDR2 is LQKENI. The CDR3 contains 12 residues. Between the trimmed V and J ends, which lost 0 bases and 7 bases, there was a span of 3 bases. CDR3 sequence: CASSPPYGELFF. The DNA of the CDR3 is TGTGCCAGCTCACCACCGTACGGGGAGCTGTTTTTT.

This clone has only one observation. The chain combines TRBV5-1 with TRBJ2-3, with TRBD2 matching 9 bases. V lost 3 bases and J lost 0; bases outside the gene matches: 5. The CDR3 has 16 residues. CDR1 and CDR2 (germline): SGHRS, YFSETQ. The CDR3 DNA reads as TGCGCCAGCAGCTCCCGACTAGCGGATAGCACAGATACGCAGTATTTT. This gives the protein CASSSRLADSTDTQYF.

This chain uses TRBV30 with TRBJ1-1; D call uncertain. Germline CDR1 reads GTSNPN; CDR2 reads SVGIG (reference sequence). With 3 bases removed from V and 4 bases from J, the gap between germline ends came to 18 bases. This CDR3 has 15 amino acids. The CDR3 here is CAWRSKLTWGTEAFF. The CDR3 region has the DNA TGTGCCTGGAGGTCCAAATTAACCTGGGGCACTGAAGCTTTCTTT.

V gene TRBV10-3 combines with J gene TRBJ2-1; D gene unclear. CDR1 ENHRY and CDR2 SYGVKD come from the germline V gene. With 7 bases removed from V and 8 bases from J, the gap between germline ends came to 9 bases. The CDR3 spans 11 residues. CDR3 DNA sequence: TGTGCCATCATGCAAGAGTATGAGCAGTTCTTC. Amino acid sequence: CAIMQEYEQFF.

This clone came up a few times. The V gene is TRBV6-1, the J gene TRBJ1-5; no reliable D call. This CDR3 has 13 residues. V gave up 1 base and J gave up 9 bases, with 10 bases separating them. CDR1 is MNHNS, CDR2 SASEGT, per germline. The CDR3 DNA reads TGTGCCAGCAGTGAAGGGTTCCGATTGCCCCAGCATTTT. As protein: CASSEGFRLPQHF.

The CDR3 bases are TGCGCCAGCAGTGAGTCGACAGGTCCGCTGTTTTTT. This codes for CASSESTGPLFF. V and J are TRBV10-1 and TRBJ2-2; TRBD1 might be the D (6 bases). The CDR3 is 12 amino acids. V dropped 0 bases and J dropped 13 bases, with 9 bases sitting between them. Germline CDR1 WNHNN, CDR2 SYGVQD (reference sequence).

The genes are TRBV30 and TRBJ2-2; 8 bases agree with TRBD2. CDR3 size: 19 residues. CDR1 and CDR2 from the germline V gene are GTSNPN and SVGIG (reference sequence). J lost 3 bases, V lost 5 bases, and 20 bases had no gene match. The DNA for the CDR3 is TGTGCCTGGTTTGGCGCGGGGGGACTACCCAGAGAAGACACCGGGGAGCTGTTTTTT. It translates to CAWFGAGGLPREDTGELFF.

The sample holds one count of this clone. The chain recombines TRBV9 with TRBJ1-2; D call uncertain. CDR1 is SGDLS, CDR2 YYNGEE, per germline. CDR3 length equals 15 residues. The V gene lost 3 bases and the J gene lost 4 bases, with 16 bases spanning the gap. CDR3 sequence: CASSAQLTEAYGYTF. DNA for the CDR3: TGTGCCAGCAGCGCCCAACTTACAGAGGCCTATGGCTACACCTTC.

The J gene is TRBJ2-3, the V gene TRBV7-9; D is possibly TRBD1 or TRBD2 (6 bases each). V was clipped by 8 bases and J by 1 base, with 19 bases between them. The CDR3 consists of 16 residues. Looked up from germline, CDR1 is SEHNR and CDR2 is FQNEAQ (reference sequence). In DNA form, the CDR3 reads TGTGCCAGCCCGGGGGCTTCCTTACTTCGCACAGATACGCAGTATTTT. It codes for CASPGASLLRTDTQYF.

The V gene is TRBV5-1, the J gene TRBJ2-2, with 8 bases fitting TRBD2. The germline V gene encodes CDR1 SGHRS and CDR2 YFSETQ. Losses at the gene ends were 0 bases for V and 3 bases for J; bases not matched to a gene: 4. This CDR3 has 16 residues. CDR3 protein: CASSLGASGYTGELFF. CDR3 nucleotides: TGCGCCAGCAGCTTGGGAGCTAGCGGGTACACCGGGGAGCTGTTTTTT.

As regards this clone: A much larger clone lies one base from this, so it may be a read error. Other DNA sequences in the same sample also yield this CDR3. This chain joins TRBV18 and TRBJ2-3, with D maybe TRBD2 (5 bases). The V and J ends lost 3 bases and 1 base respectively, with 5 bases between them. Germline CDR1 is KGHSH and CDR2 is LQKENI. This CDR3 has 13 amino acids. This chain's CDR3 is CASSPGGTDTQYF. The CDR3 DNA reads TGTGCCAGCTCACCGGGAGGCACAGATACGCAGTATTTT.

This clone has a handful of counts. The V call is TRBV5-1, the J call TRBJ2-3; D not resolved. Deletions cut 4 bases from V and 2 bases from J, with 11 bases between. The CDR3 has 14 amino acids. The germline CDR1 and CDR2 sequences are SGHRS and YFSETQ. The CDR3 DNA is TGCGCCAGCAGCCCTCGGACGAACACAGATACGCAGTATTTT. Its translation: CASSPRTNTDTQYF.

V gene TRBV2 combines with J gene TRBJ1-4, with D maybe TRBD1 (5 bases). The germline V gene has CDR1 SNHLY and CDR2 FYNNEI. V gave up 5 bases and J gave up 3 bases, with 10 bases separating them. The CDR3 is 14 amino acids. The CDR3 region is CASSYGASNEKLFF. The DNA for the CDR3 is TGTGCCAGCAGTTACGGGGCCTCTAATGAAAAACTGTTTTTT.

The chain links TRBV7-2 to TRBJ1-1; D not certain. Germline lookup yields CDR1 SGHTA and CDR2 FQGNSA. Trimming took 5 bases from V and 11 from J, leaving 6 bases between them. The CDR3 loop spans 9 amino acids. DNA of the CDR3: TGTGCCAGCAGCCAACCCGCTTTCTTT. Amino acids: CASSQPAFF. Looking up the rest from reference TRBV7-2 and TRBJ1-1 gives the full variable domain: GAGVSQSPSNKVTEKGKDVELRCDPISGHTALYWYRQSLGQGLEFLIYFQGNSAPDKSGLPSDRFSAERTGGSVSTLTIQRTQQEDSAVYLCASSQPAFFGQGTRLTVV.

Here the CDR3 reads CASSLREPPNEQFF. The CDR3 bases are TGTGCCAGCAGCTTAAGAGAGCCTCCCAATGAGCAGTTCTTC. This chain links TRBV7-9 with TRBJ2-1; D gene unclear. CDR3 size: 14 residues. V gave up 2 bases and J gave up 6 bases, with 11 bases separating them. Looked up from germline, CDR1 is SEHNR and CDR2 is FQNEAQ (reference sequence).

The CDR3 spells CASSDRGGQDYGYTF. The CDR3 DNA reads as TGCGCCAGCAGTGACCGCGGGGGGCAGGACTATGGCTACACCTTC. The chain employs TRBV10-2 and TRBJ1-2; tentatively, D is TRBD1 (6 bases). V lost 3 bases, J lost 3 bases, and 14 bases lay in between. The CDR3 loop spans 15 amino acids. Germline loops: CDR1 WSHSY, CDR2 SAAADI.

In its sample, this clone was seen a few times. V usage is TRBV5-8 and J usage is TRBJ2-2; 8 bases line up with TRBD1. This CDR3 region has 17 residues. The V and J ends lost 0 bases and 6 bases, in that order; junction bases with no gene match: 10. Germline V CDR1 and CDR2: SGHTS, YDEGEE. The CDR3 is CASSLAGARGRAGELFF. Written as DNA, the CDR3 is TGTGCCAGCAGCTTGGCCGGAGCCAGGGGGCGCGCCGGGGAGCTGTTTTTT.

The chain uses TRBV5-4 and TRBJ1-1; D might be TRBD1 (6 bases). Trimming pared 4 bases from V and 0 bases from J, leaving 13 bases between. This CDR3 contains 15 residues. Germline assignment: CDR1 SGHNT and CDR2 YYREEE (reference sequence). DNA for the CDR3: TGTGCCAGCAGCATCGGGGGCCCGATGAACACTGAAGCTTTCTTT. Its translation is CASSIGGPMNTEAFF.

The chain uses TRBV7-9 and TRBJ1-4, with D unresolved. Germline V CDR1 and CDR2: SEHNR, FQNEAQ (reference sequence). CDR3 length: 14 amino acids. Trimming removed 4 bases at V and 3 bases at J, with 9 bases between. The CDR3 coding sequence is TGTGCCAGCAGCTCTCAGTCGGCTAATGAAAAACTGTTTTTT. Translated: CASSSQSANEKLFF.

CDR3 DNA: TGTGCCAGCAGTTTATTTCAGGGAAGCTACGAGCAGTACTTC. It specifies CASSLFQGSYEQYF. The rearrangement uses TRBV28 and TRBJ2-7; tentative D call: TRBD1 (5 bases). V lost 1 base and J lost 3, with 10 bases in between. Germline V gene lookup returns CDR1 MDHEN and CDR2 SYDVKM. The CDR3 spans 14 residues.

This clone appeared once. The V and J genes are TRBV9 and TRBJ2-7; no clear D. Per germline, CDR1 SGDLS and CDR2 YYNGEE. Trimming removed 0 bases from V and 5 bases from J, with 12 bases in between. CDR3 length equals 14 residues. The CDR3 loop reads CASSVVRHLDEQYF. The CDR3 nucleotides read TGTGCCAGCAGCGTAGTGAGGCATCTCGACGAGCAGTACTTC.

The chain couples TRBV18 to TRBJ2-7; TRBD2 agrees at 15 bases. J was trimmed by 2 bases and V by 2 bases; bases with no gene match: 7. Germline values: CDR1 KGHSH, CDR2 LQKENI. The CDR3 sequence is 18 residues long. The CDR3 nucleotides are TGTGCCAGCTCACCAAGGGGACTAGCGGGAGGCCCCACCTACGAGCAGTACTTC. Translation: CASSPRGLAGGPTYEQYF.

Many counts were recorded for this clone. The chain couples TRBV30 to TRBJ2-5; no reliable D call. Trimming left V 2 bases short and J 5 bases short, with 12 bases between. Germline V lookup: CDR1 GTSNPN, CDR2 SVGIG (reference sequence). CDR3 length equals 13 residues. The CDR3 region has the DNA TGTGCCTGGAGTCACGGCAGTCGGGAGACCCAGTACTTC. This codes for CAWSHGSRETQYF.

This clone appeared a few times. V usage is TRBV2 and J usage is TRBJ1-1; D remains unclear. CDR1 is SNHLY, CDR2 FYNNEI, per germline. V dropped 10 bases and J dropped 5 bases, with 8 bases sitting between them. The CDR3 totals 10 residues. This chain's CDR3 is CANKGTEAFF. DNA for the CDR3: TGTGCCAACAAAGGGACTGAAGCTTTCTTT.

V gene TRBV20-1 combines with J gene TRBJ2-1, with D perhaps given as TRBD1 or TRBD2 (5 bases each). The CDR3 length is 11 residues. The germline V gene encodes CDR1 DFQATT and CDR2 SNEGSKA (reference sequence). V was clipped by 4 bases and J by 13 bases, with 14 bases between them. This CDR3 is CSANPRGIQFF. In DNA, the CDR3 is TGCAGTGCTAATCCCCGGGGCATACAGTTCTTC.

The rearrangement joins TRBV11-1 to TRBJ1-2; D ambiguous. This CDR3 is 12 amino acids long. V lost 3 bases and J lost 5, with 7 bases in between. CDR1 and CDR2 from the germline V gene are SGHAT and FQDESV (reference sequence). The CDR3 DNA reads TGTGCCAGCAGCTTTTCCCAGTATGGCTACACCTTC. Translating it yields CASSFSQYGYTF. Full variable domain (remainder filled in from reference TRBV11-1 and TRBJ1-2): EAEVAQSPRYKITEKSQAVAFWCDPISGHATLYWYRQILGQGPELLVQFQDESVVDDSQLPKDRFSAERLKGVDSTLKIQPAELGDSAMYLCASSFSQYGYTFGSGTRLTVV.

This clone was seen at least ten times. The chain carries TRBV4-2 and TRBJ1-2, with 8 bases identical to TRBD1. CDR3 size: 16 residues. J lost 4 bases, V lost 0 bases, and 7 bases had no gene match. Germline V CDR1 and CDR2: LGHNA, YNFKEQ. CDR3 sequence: CASSQDPQGAIYGYTF. The CDR3, as DNA: TGTGCCAGCAGCCAAGATCCGCAGGGGGCTATCTATGGCTACACCTTC.

This clone was seen just once. This rearrangement joins TRBV5-4 to TRBJ2-1, with 11 bases matching TRBD2. The CDR3 length is 15 residues. Germline-derived CDR1 and CDR2 are SGHNT and YYREEE (reference sequence). Losses at the gene ends were 4 bases for V and 8 bases for J; bases not matched to a gene: 8. The CDR3 is CASSLLLAGGYEQFF. Here the CDR3 DNA reads TGTGCCAGCAGCCTCTTGCTAGCGGGAGGCTATGAGCAGTTCTTC. Together with reference TRBV5-4 and TRBJ2-1, the CDR3 gives the full variable domain: ETGVTQSPTHLIKTRGQQVTLRCSSQSGHNTVSWYQQALGQGPQFIFQYYREEENGRGNFPPRFSGLQFPNYSSELNVNALELDDSALYLCASSLLLAGGYEQFFGPGTRLTVL.

This chain's CDR3 is CASSLGHRNTGELFF. The CDR3 DNA is TGCGCCAGCAGCTTGGGACACCGGAACACCGGGGAGCTGTTTTTT. The chain has TRBV5-1 and TRBJ2-2; D is uncertain. The CDR3 is 15 residues long. V lost 0 bases and J lost 1, with 7 bases in between. Looked up from germline, CDR1 is SGHRS and CDR2 is YFSETQ.

The chain uses TRBV9 and TRBJ1-3; D remains ambiguous. The CDR3 runs to 15 residues. Germline V gene sequence: CDR1 SGDLS, CDR2 YYNGEE. The ends were cut back, 0 bases at V and 0 bases at J, with 7 bases in the middle. CDR3 protein: CASSVGPSSGNTIYF. The CDR3 DNA is TGTGCCAGCAGCGTAGGACCGTCCTCTGGAAACACCATATATTTT.

This clone was detected a few times. This chain uses TRBV7-2 with TRBJ2-6; D remains unclear. V was pared by 0 bases and J by 4 bases, with 7 bases between. The CDR3 is made up of 15 amino acids. Germline-derived CDR1 and CDR2 are SGHTA and FQGNSA. CDR3 sequence reads: CASSLAPAGANVLTF. Written as DNA, the CDR3 is TGTGCCAGCAGCTTAGCGCCAGCCGGGGCCAACGTCCTGACTTTC.